This T cell receptor (beta chain) is from a study of shared clonotypes between healthy human individuals. The overall study: In total, the donors were two women and three men aged 18 to 49.

Details on this clone: Its specificity is unknown.

The study's findings and limits: Of the naive CD4 clonotypes, around 4.7% were shared across a handful of donors. Larger estimated richness was generally seen in naive subsets than in memory subsets.

Germline values: CDR1 MRHNA, CDR2 SNTAGT. V lost 5 bases, J lost 3 bases, and 2 bases stayed unmatched. The CDR3 is made up of 13 amino acids. Libraries were prepared by immunoSEQ multiplex PCR; TCRdb keeps only in-frame clonotypes and omits some of them. The repertoire holds over a million clones, with roughly 96% as singletons. Donors, without exception, were Caucasian adults residing in Nashville, Tennessee. Input material: naive CD4+ T cells sorted from blood. Subset noted: CD45RA+ positively selected. The genes are TRBV6-4 and TRBJ2-7; 9 bases match TRBD1. This receptor was taken from a man aged 30-40 years in good health. CDR3 coding DNA: TGTGCCAGCAGTAAGGACAGGGGCTACGAGCAGTACTTC. Protein sequence: CASSKDRGYEQYF.